The source of this T cell receptor beta chain is a study of shared clonotypes between healthy human individuals. Study results and limitations: Generation probability values for non-shared clonotypes were lower than those for clonotypes shared by all four donors.

Deep was the level at which the assay was run. The table came from immunoSEQ multiplex PCR; TCRdb's copy has only in-frame clones and leaves some out. The data show roughly 2.5 million clones, approximately 94% seen once. Turning to this clone: The antigen is unknown.

Sequenced sample: naive CD4+ T cells sorted from blood. Stated subset: CD45RA+ positively selected. The sequence was collected from a man younger than 35 in good health.

In DNA form, the CDR3 reads TGTGCCAGCAGCCAACGGACGGTAGCCAAAAACATTCAGTACTTC. Its protein is CASSQRTVAKNIQYF. V gene TRBV7-2 combines with J gene TRBJ2-4; the D is unclear. The CDR3 has 15 residues. Trimming shortened V by 5 bases and J by 0 bases, and 11 bases separated the two germline ends. Germline assignment: CDR1 SGHTA and CDR2 FQGNSA. The whole variable domain, remainder taken from reference TRBV7-2 and TRBJ2-4, is GAGVSQSPSNKVTEKGKDVELRCDPISGHTALYWYRQSLGQGLEFLIYFQGNSAPDKSGLPSDRFSAERTGGSVSTLTIQRTQQEDSAVYLCASSQRTVAKNIQYFGAGTRLSVL.